Below, 27 T cell receptor beta chains from the same sample are listed, as sequenced in a study of T cell responses to AZD1222 COVID-19 vaccine. Some clones are missing from TCRdb's copy, which holds only in-frame ones; the method was immunoSEQ multiplex PCR. The repertoire holds around 100,000 clones, around nine tenths seen once, with 2.9% in the top ten. The source material was peripheral blood, sampled on day 0 of AZD1222 vaccination. The receptors here all came from an adult in good health.

The chain has TRBV18 and TRBJ2-7, with D possibly matching TRBD2 (7 bases). Trimming removed 8 bases at V and 4 bases at J, with 15 bases between. CDR1 KGHSH and CDR2 LQKENI come from the germline V gene. The CDR3 is 13 amino acids. The CDR3 spells CASRGAGPYEQYF. CDR3 DNA sequence: TGTGCCAGCCGGGGGGCAGGACCATACGAGCAGTACTTC.

This clone was detected only once. This chain joins TRBV27 and TRBJ2-2; TRBD2 is a possible D gene (7 bases). The CDR3 is 18 residues long. From germline, CDR1 is MNHEY and CDR2 SMNVEV (reference sequence). Trimming shortened V by 2 bases and J by 0 bases, and 16 bases separated the two germline ends. The CDR3: CASSLGVGGPPNTGELFF. Written as DNA, the CDR3 is TGTGCCAGCAGTTTAGGGGTCGGGGGGCCTCCGAACACCGGGGAGCTGTTTTTT.

V and J are TRBV24-1 and TRBJ2-3; no reliable D call. Germline CDR1 is KGHDR and CDR2 is SFDVKD. The CDR3 has 13 residues. Trimming pared 9 bases from V and 0 bases from J, leaving 9 bases between. CDR3 sequence (DNA): TGTGCCACCTCCGGCGAGAGCACAGATACGCAGTATTTT. Translated: CATSGESTDTQYF.

J is TRBJ2-7 and V is TRBV7-8; D remains ambiguous. CDR1 SGHVS and CDR2 FQNEAQ come from the germline V gene. Trimming took 1 base from V and 2 from J, leaving 15 bases between them. The CDR3 contains 16 residues. The CDR3 is CASSLDPAAPTYEQYV. The DNA for the CDR3 is TGTGCCAGCAGCTTAGATCCGGCAGCGCCAACCTACGAGCAGTACGTC.

The CDR3, as DNA: TGTGCCAGCAGCTTGGGAGGTTCCACTGAAGCTTTCTTT. It is translated as CASSLGGSTEAFF. V gene TRBV5-8 combines with J gene TRBJ1-1; D is unclear. CDR3 length equals 13 residues. The V end lost 0 bases, the J end lost 4 bases, and 7 bases lay between the germline ends. Germline V gene data show CDR1 as SGHTS and CDR2 as YDEGEE.

V is TRBV9 and J is TRBJ1-4; D gene uncertain. CDR1 and CDR2 (germline): SGDLS, YYNGEE. CDR3 length equals 12 residues. With 3 bases removed from V and 6 bases from J, the gap between germline ends came to 6 bases. For the CDR3, the DNA is TGTGCCAGCAGCGGGCCTGATGAAAAACTGTTTTTT. Amino acid sequence: CASSGPDEKLFF.

This chain connects TRBV4-1 to TRBJ2-5, with unresolved D. The closer fit of TRBJ2-7 to the DNA end suggests the J call may be wrong. Per germline, CDR1 MGHRA and CDR2 YSYEKL. The CDR3 is 15 amino acids. The CDR3, as DNA: TGCGCCAGCAGCGTCACGCCCGGAGACTTCTACGAGCAGTACTTC. Translation: CASSVTPGDFYEQYF.

V gene TRBV14 combines with J gene TRBJ2-3; weak D call: TRBD1 (5 bases). The V gene lost 4 bases and the J gene lost 6 bases, with 14 bases spanning the gap. The CDR3 is made up of 14 amino acids. CDR1 and CDR2 from the germline V gene are SGHDN and FVKESK. The CDR3 region has the DNA TGTGCCAGCAGCCCCCTGCTAGGGGCGGATACGCAGTATTTT. Translated: CASSPLLGADTQYF. Combining the CDR3 with reference TRBV14 and TRBJ2-3 gives the whole variable domain EAGVTQFPSHSVIEKGQTVTLRCDPISGHDNLYWYRRVMGKEIKFLLHFVKESKQDESGMPNNRFLAERTGGTYSTLKVQPAELEDSGVYFCASSPLLGADTQYFGPGTRLTVL.

The rearrangement uses TRBV7-9 and TRBJ1-6; D is uncertain. This CDR3 contains 13 residues. V was pared by 6 bases and J by 2 bases, with 5 bases between. Looked up from germline, CDR1 is SEHNR and CDR2 is FQNEAQ (reference sequence). In nucleotides, the CDR3 is TGTGCCAGCAGTCTGACCTATAATTCACCCCTCCACTTT. Protein sequence: CASSLTYNSPLHF.

In this sample, this clone turned up once. The rearrangement links TRBV29-1 to TRBJ1-2; D remains ambiguous. Germline V lookup: CDR1 SQVTM, CDR2 ANQGSEA. Deletions cut 0 bases from V and 5 bases from J, with 19 bases between. CDR3 length: 16 residues. The CDR3 region has the DNA TGCAGCGTTGAAGATCCGGCTCCCGGTTATCATTATGGCTACACCTTC. This sequence encodes CSVEDPAPGYHYGYTF.

The chain employs TRBV7-3 and TRBJ1-1; 7 bases fit TRBD1. V lost 7 bases to trimming and J lost 2 bases; unmatched junction nucleotides: 10. Germline CDR1 SGHTA, CDR2 FQGTGA. The CDR3 sequence is 15 residues long. The chain's CDR3 is CASTRLDRQNTEAFF. CDR3 sequence (DNA): TGTGCCAGCACCCGACTGGACAGGCAAAACACTGAAGCTTTCTTT.

This sequence joins TRBV7-6 and TRBJ1-1, with a weak D call TRBD1 (6 bases). Deletions cut 4 bases from V and 5 bases from J, with 11 bases between. Germline V lookup: CDR1 SGHVS, CDR2 FNYEAQ. This CDR3 is built from 13 residues. In nucleotides, the CDR3 is TGTGCCAGCAGCTCAAAAACAGGGACTGAAGCTTTCTTT. It yields the protein CASSSKTGTEAFF.

V and J are TRBV6-5 and TRBJ1-1, with D perhaps TRBD1 (5 bases). V was clipped by 6 bases and J by 0 bases, with 14 bases between them. Germline V gene lookup returns CDR1 MNHEY and CDR2 SVGAGI. The CDR3 runs 15 residues. The chain's CDR3 is CASRRAGPMNTEAFF. The CDR3 region has the DNA TGTGCCAGCAGAAGGGCAGGGCCTATGAACACTGAAGCTTTCTTT.

The chain combines TRBV20-1 with TRBJ2-3; 12 nucleotides agree with TRBD2. The junction had 2 bases not matched to a gene; V was cut back by 3 bases and J by 1 base. From germline, CDR1 is DFQATT and CDR2 SNEGSKA (reference sequence). The CDR3 totals 15 residues. The CDR3 region has the DNA TGCAGTGCTAGTTCTAGCGGGGGGGGCACAGATACGCAGTATTTT. Translated: CSASSSGGGTDTQYF.

V and J are TRBV6-4 and TRBJ2-1, with 10 bases that match TRBD2. CDR3 size: 13 residues. Germline CDR1 MRHNA, CDR2 SNTAGT. V lost 6 bases to trimming and J lost 7 bases; unmatched junction nucleotides: 3. The CDR3 sequence: CASRASGRNEQFF. The CDR3 DNA follows: TGTGCCAGCAGGGCTAGCGGGAGAAATGAGCAGTTCTTC.

Here the CDR3 DNA reads TGTGCCAGCACCAGGGGGGTTAATAACTATGGCTACACCTTC. It is translated as CASTRGVNNYGYTF. The J gene is TRBJ1-2, the V gene TRBV21-1; the table's D call, TRBD1, has no DNA check behind it. TRBV21-1 counts as a pseudogene. There are 14 residues in the CDR3.

This clone was counted only a few times. V and J are TRBV7-2 and TRBJ1-5; TRBD1 might be the D (6 bases). The V end lost 5 bases, the J end lost 4 bases, and 9 bases lay between the germline ends. The CDR3 totals 13 residues. Germline loops: CDR1 SGHTA, CDR2 FQGNSA. The CDR3 DNA is TGTGCCAGCAGCGAAACAGGGAATCAGCCCCAGCATTTT. Translation: CASSETGNQPQHF.

The DNA for the CDR3 is TGTGCCAGCAGGGGAGGTAGCGGGGGACAAGAGACCCAGTACTTC. Translated, it gives CASRGGSGGQETQYF. J is TRBJ2-5 and V is TRBV7-3; 9 bases agree with TRBD2. Trimming cost V 6 bases and J 2 bases; bases outside gene matches: 7. This CDR3 region has 15 residues. CDR1 SGHTA and CDR2 FQGTGA come from the germline V gene.

This sequence joins TRBV3-1 (or the pseudogene TRBV3-2) and TRBJ1-6; D is ambiguous. CDR3 size: 13 residues. Germline CDR1 reads LGHDT; CDR2 reads YNNKEL (reference sequence). Trimming took 0 bases from V and 8 from J, leaving 5 bases between them. The CDR3 here is CASSQDSDSPLHF. In nucleotides, the CDR3 is TGTGCCAGCAGCCAAGATAGTGATTCACCCCTCCACTTT.

V gene TRBV28 combines with J gene TRBJ1-3; a possible D gene is TRBD1 (6 bases). CDR1 and CDR2 from the germline V gene are MDHEN and SYDVKM. The CDR3 has 15 amino acids. The ends were cut back, 2 bases at V and 1 base at J, with 9 bases in the middle. CDR3 sequence (DNA): TGTGCCAGCAGTTTAGGGGGGGCATCTGGAAACACCATATATTTT. Encoded protein: CASSLGGASGNTIYF.

The chain employs TRBV7-9 and TRBJ1-2; D is perhaps TRBD1 (5 bases). Germline CDR1 SEHNR, CDR2 FQNEAQ (reference sequence). Trimming removed 7 bases from V and 7 bases from J, with 16 bases in between. The CDR3 contains 13 residues. The CDR3 is CASTPEGYSGYTF. The CDR3 bases are TGTGCCAGCACCCCGGAGGGGTATTCTGGCTACACCTTC.

As concerns this clone: Germline is not matched at one junction end, which may reflect a read error. This chain joins TRBV5-1 and TRBJ1-3; D not certain. The CDR3 is 17 residues long. Per the germline V gene, CDR1 is SGHRS and CDR2 is YFSETQ. Written as DNA, the CDR3 is TGTGCCAGCAGTTCCGGACCCGGCAGCATCTCTGGAAACACCATATATTTT. It codes for CASSSGPGSISGNTIYF.

The chain joins TRBV5-6 to TRBJ2-4; maybe TRBD1 (6 bases). The V gene lost 4 bases and the J gene lost 0 bases, with 8 bases spanning the gap. The CDR3 is 14 residues long. From germline, CDR1 is SGHDT and CDR2 YYEEEE. The CDR3, as DNA: TGTGCCAGCAGCGCACAGGGAGCCAAAAACATTCAGTACTTC. It is translated as CASSAQGAKNIQYF.

The rearrangement links TRBV18 to TRBJ2-3, with a weak D call TRBD1 (5 bases). The CDR3 has 16 amino acids. The germline V and J ends were trimmed by 3 bases and 2 bases, with 15 bases remaining between them. Germline CDR1 and CDR2: KGHSH and LQKENI. For the CDR3, the DNA is TGTGCCAGCTCACCCCAGGGTTCCCTGTCCACAGATACGCAGTATTTT. This codes for CASSPQGSLSTDTQYF.

This clone was seen more than once but under ten times. The chain couples TRBV4-1 to TRBJ1-2; D gene ambiguous. V gave up 0 bases and J gave up 3 bases, with 5 bases separating them. The CDR3 consists of 13 residues. The germline V gene has CDR1 MGHRA and CDR2 YSYEKL. The DNA for the CDR3 is TGCGCCAGCAGCCAAGAAGATCACTATGGCTACACCTTC. Its protein product is CASSQEDHYGYTF.

The chain carries TRBV2 and TRBJ1-5; no clear D. V lost 5 bases to trimming and J lost 3 bases, with 8 bases between them. Germline CDR1 is SNHLY and CDR2 is FYNNEI. This CDR3 is built from 13 residues. CDR3 in DNA: TGTGCCAGCAGTCCTGGAGACAATCAGCCCCAGCATTTT. Translating it yields CASSPGDNQPQHF.

This rearrangement joins TRBV11-2 to TRBJ2-3, with 11 bases that match TRBD2. V was clipped by 5 bases and J by 2 bases; unmatched bases: 6. Germline V CDR1 and CDR2: SGHAT, FQNNGV. The CDR3 totals 16 residues. The CDR3, as DNA: TGTGCCAGCAGCCTAACTAGCGGGGGCTTCACAGATACGCAGTATTTT. Its translation: CASSLTSGGFTDTQYF.